This TCR beta chain was sequenced during a study of brain T cells in children with intractable seizures (dated by TCRdb to the early 2020s). Concerning the study at large: Resected brain tissue from about 50 pediatric epilepsy surgery cases was first screened for immune gene transcripts using a NanoString immunology panel. Among the roughly twelve selected surgery cases, pre-surgery blood was additionally sequenced for eight, leaving four cases with brain tissue only.

The immunoSEQ assay was used to generate TCR beta chain sequences from genomic DNA. The authors' pipeline ran thus. CDR3 sequences that did not begin with the conserved framework cysteine at position 104 were removed by hand. To get clonality, the normalized Shannon's Diversity Index was subtracted from one, giving values from 0 (maximal diversity) to 1 (oligoclonal). Differences in the frequency of the same CDR3 between samples, such as brain versus blood, were assessed with chi-squared comparison-of-proportions tests. Public clonotypes were identified through searches of immuneACCESS, and similarity to known antiviral clonotypes was evaluated with the VDJdb browser. TCRdb took over this immuneACCESS table, retaining in-frame rearrangements with V and J assigned. Such tables are incomplete; in checked studies, under half of the missing clones stem from an unresolved V gene, and the remainder is unexplained. The V and J calls and clone size are taken from that table; D and trimming were inferred from the DNA. The sample data list about 340,000 clones, and 93% of these were observed just once. Around 5% of the sample comes from the top ten.

Comment on this clone: There is no known antigen for this receptor. Base qualities are not provided; no much larger clone lies one nucleotide away.

What the research found in general, with its limitations: The patients' HCMV serostatus was not known, and viral specificity was inferred solely from CDR3 sequence similarity. Sequencing depth differed between pre- and post-surgery blood, so clones missing from the pre-surgery sample may reflect undersampling.

Sample time point, as interpreted from the label and publication: blood from clinic visit 5 months post-surgery; TSC patient then seizure free. The surgery cases with the highest brain T cell transcript signatures were chosen for TCR beta chain sequencing of brain tissue, and also of blood when blood was available. Before surgery, the patients had been given at least one anti-epileptic drug. The TCR-sequenced patients were children whose drug-resistant epilepsy was caused by tuberous sclerosis complex, focal cortical dysplasia, Rasmussen encephalitis or hemimegalencephaly. Bulk genomic DNA was extracted from unsorted brain tissue and whole blood with the Monarch genomic DNA purification kit. The specimen was peripheral blood, collected about 5 months after surgery. The receptor was isolated from a boy younger than two with tuberous sclerosis and intractable seizures.

The encoded CDR3 is CASSLPSGGVDTQYF. The DNA sequence is as follows: TGTGCCAGCAGCTTGCCTAGCGGGGGGGTGGATACGCAGTATTTT. The chain was built from TRBV7-3 and TRBJ2-3, with 12 bases matching TRBD2. CDR1 and CDR2 (SGHTA, FQGTGA) derive from the germline V gene. V is trimmed back by 3 bases and J by 6 bases, and the junction contains 4 bases that no gene match accounts for. Taken from cysteine to phenylalanine, the CDR3 has 15 residues. Just CDR3 DNA is preserved here, 45 bases in frame from base 1.